This TCR beta chain originates from a study of T-cell reconstitution after alpha-beta-depleted transplantation in children. Study results and limitations: Surviving recipient T cells and intrathymic progenitors accounted for some patients' high TCRbeta diversity at day 60. Expanded graft clones numbering several hundred reportedly gave rise to alpha-beta T cells about two months after transplant.

The sample holds many counts of this clonotype. Its antigen remains unidentified. The CDR3 covers 15 residues. Trimming took 6 bases from V and 4 from J; bases not matched to a gene: 9. Germline-derived CDR1 and CDR2 are SNHLY and FYNNEI. Unique molecular identifiers were used in preparing the TCRbeta library. A single record per CDR3 protein comes from TCRdb applying MiXCR to the PCR reads. The sample has fewer than 550,000 distinct CDR3 sequences, over 9.5% seen once; the top ten hold 2% to 2.5%. Specimen: PBMCs, collected before TCRalphabeta/CD19-depleted stem cell transplant. This TCR was recovered from a child under 10 years old with inherited bone marrow failure, due to receive a stem cell transplant. This chain connects TRBV2 to TRBJ2-7; 10 bases align to TRBD2. CDR3 bases: TGTGCCAGCAGGCTCCCGGGTAGCGGGGGGTACGAGCAGTACTTC. Translating gives CASRLPGSGGYEQYF.